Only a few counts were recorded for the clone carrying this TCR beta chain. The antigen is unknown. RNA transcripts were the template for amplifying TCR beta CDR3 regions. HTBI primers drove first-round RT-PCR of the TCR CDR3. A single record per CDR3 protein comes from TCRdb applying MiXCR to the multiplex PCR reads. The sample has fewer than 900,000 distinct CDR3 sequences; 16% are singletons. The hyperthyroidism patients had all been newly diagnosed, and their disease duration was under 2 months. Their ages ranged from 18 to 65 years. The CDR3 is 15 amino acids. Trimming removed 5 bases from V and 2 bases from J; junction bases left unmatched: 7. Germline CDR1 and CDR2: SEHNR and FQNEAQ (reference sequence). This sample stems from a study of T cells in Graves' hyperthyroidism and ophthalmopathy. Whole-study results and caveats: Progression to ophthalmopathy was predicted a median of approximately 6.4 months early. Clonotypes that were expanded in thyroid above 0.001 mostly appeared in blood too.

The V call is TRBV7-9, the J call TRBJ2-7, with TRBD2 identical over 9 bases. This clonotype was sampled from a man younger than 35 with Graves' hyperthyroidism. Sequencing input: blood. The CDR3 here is CASSRLAVNPYEQYF. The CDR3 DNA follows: TGTGCCAGCAGCCGACTAGCGGTGAACCCCTACGAGCAGTACTTC.